This entry describes one TCR beta chain. No antigen is known for it. The record originates from a study of T cell responses to AZD1222 COVID-19 vaccine. The method was immunoSEQ multiplex PCR; TCRdb's version includes in-frame clones alone and lacks a portion of them. The data hold 100,000 to 150,000 clones, with about nine tenths observed a single time. In germline, CDR1 is KGHDR, CDR2 SFDVKD. This CDR3 has 16 residues. The V segment lost 4 bases and the J segment 4 bases; nucleotides outside the gene matches: 7. General study results and limits: Regions 160-218 and 743-854 held dominance among vaccine-associated CD4 TCRs, which spanned spike. In all cases, repertoires were sampled only after the peak T cell response. Donors, mostly white British, included more females; clonal diversity was possibly underestimated. Variant regions that are unmutated are reportedly the target of nearly half of spike-specific TCRs.

The sample in question was peripheral blood, obtained on day 0 of MenACWY control vaccination. V and J are TRBV24-1 and TRBJ2-2; TRBD1 matches at 8 bases. The receptor was derived from an adult in good health. The CDR3 region is CATSDRTGSGTGELFF. The DNA for the CDR3 is TGTGCCACCAGTGACCGGACAGGGTCGGGCACCGGGGAGCTGTTTTTT.